Each of the 8 T cell receptor beta chains below was sequenced from the same sample in a study of T cells in Graves' hyperthyroidism and ophthalmopathy. Amplified regions were TCR beta CDR3 sequences from RNA transcripts. With the HTBI primer set, the TCR CDR3 went through a first round of RT-PCR. From the multiplex PCR reads, TCRdb called clonotypes with MiXCR, one entry per CDR3 protein. This table has 450,000 to 700,000 distinct CDR3 sequences, around 42% appearing once. The material sequenced was peripheral blood or thyroid tissue (not recorded which). The receptor set was obtained from an adult woman with Graves' disease, either hyperthyroidism or ophthalmopathy (not recorded which).

There are many counts of this clonotype. V is TRBV7-8 and J is TRBJ2-7, with D unclear. Germline CDR1 reads SGHVS; CDR2 reads FQNEAQ. With 1 base removed from V and 7 bases from J, the gap between germline ends came to 17 bases. The CDR3 has 15 amino acids. The CDR3 region has the DNA TGTGCCAGCAGCTTAGGGCGTATCACCAATCCGGAGCAGTACTTC. Residues: CASSLGRITNPEQYF.

The chain joins TRBV7-3 to TRBJ2-6, with D possibly called TRBD1 or TRBD2 (5 bases each). The CDR3 has 13 amino acids. Per the germline V gene, CDR1 is SGHTA and CDR2 is FQGTGA. The V end was cut by 1 base, the J end by 10 bases, with 8 bases between. The CDR3 DNA sequence: TGTGCCAGCAGCTTAATGGGGGAGAACGTCCTGACTTTC. As protein: CASSLMGENVLTF.

The J gene is TRBJ2-5, the V gene TRBV7-2, with 8 bases fitting TRBD2. Per the germline V gene, CDR1 is SGHTA and CDR2 is FQGNSA. CDR3 length equals 15 residues. V shed 9 bases and J 4 bases; nucleotides not matched to a gene: 13. In DNA form, the CDR3 reads TGTGCCAGTAGTATTACCGGGGGGGCCCTAGAGACCCAGTACTTC. Protein sequence: CASSITGGALETQYF.

Ten or more counts support this clonotype. This chain connects TRBV12-3 or TRBV12-4 to TRBJ1-2; D unclear. The V end lost 4 bases, the J end lost 2 bases, and 11 bases lay between the germline ends. This CDR3 has 14 amino acids. The CDR3 DNA reads as TGTGCCAGCAGTTCCCTCGGGCAGAACTATGGCTACACCTTC. Translated: CASSSLGQNYGYTF.

This chain links TRBV12-3 or TRBV12-4 with TRBJ1-3; the match to TRBD1 covers 10 bases. This CDR3 has 16 residues. Trimming took 6 bases from V and 0 from J; bases not matched to a gene: 5. CDR3 in amino acids: CASRNRDRGSGNTIYF. CDR3 coding DNA: TGTGCCAGCAGAAACCGGGACAGGGGCTCTGGAAACACCATATATTTT.

This chain connects TRBV7-6 to TRBJ2-7, with D uncertain. CDR3 length: 13 residues. Germline-derived CDR1 and CDR2 are SGHVS and FNYEAQ. Trimming pared 5 bases from V and 3 bases from J, leaving 11 bases between. CDR3 coding DNA: TGTGCCAGCAGCGGCCAGGACCGCTACGAGCAGTACTTC. Amino acid sequence: CASSGQDRYEQYF. Looking up the rest from reference TRBV7-6 and TRBJ2-7 gives the full variable domain: GAGVSQSPRYKVTKRGQDVALRCDPISGHVSLYWYRQALGQGPEFLTYFNYEAQQDKSGLPNDRFSAERPEGSISTLTIQRTEQRDSAMYRCASSGQDRYEQYFGPGTRLTVT.

In this sample, this clonotype turned up many times. DNA of the CDR3: TGTGCCAGCAGTCTACAGGGTCTTCTCGCCGGGGAGCTGTTTTTT. Its translation: CASSLQGLLAGELFF. The chain joins TRBV12-3 or TRBV12-4 to TRBJ2-2; D perhaps matches TRBD1 (6 bases). V was clipped by 5 bases and J by 6 bases, with 16 bases between them. CDR3 length equals 15 residues.

CDR3 protein: CASSETSGNQETQYF. The DNA for the CDR3 is TGTGCCAGTAGTGAGACTAGTGGCAACCAAGAGACCCAGTACTTC. V and J are TRBV19 and TRBJ2-5; weak D call: TRBD2 (6 bases). V lost 5 bases and J 0 bases, leaving 13 bases between the germline ends. Germline V CDR1 and CDR2: LNHDA, SQIVND (reference sequence). This CDR3 spans 15 amino acids. The full variable domain, rest sourced from reference TRBV19 and TRBJ2-5, is DGGITQSPKYLFRKEGQNVTLSCEQNLNHDAMYWYRQDPGQGLRLIYYSQIVNDFQKGDIAEGYSVSREKKESFPLTVTSAQKNPTAFYLCASSETSGNQETQYFGPGTRLLVL.